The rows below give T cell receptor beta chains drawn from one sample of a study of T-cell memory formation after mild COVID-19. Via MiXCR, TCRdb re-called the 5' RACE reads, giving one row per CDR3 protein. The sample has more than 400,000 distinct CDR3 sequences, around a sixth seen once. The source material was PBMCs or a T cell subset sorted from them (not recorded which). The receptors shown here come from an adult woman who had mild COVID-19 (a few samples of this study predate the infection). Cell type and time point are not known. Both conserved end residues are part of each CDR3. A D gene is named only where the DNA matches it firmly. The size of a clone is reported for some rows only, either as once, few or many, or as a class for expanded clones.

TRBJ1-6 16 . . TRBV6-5 TGTGCCAGCAGCCGGGAGTTTAGCTCCTATAATTCACCCCTCCACTTT CASSREFSSYNSPLHF
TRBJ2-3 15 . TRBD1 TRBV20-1 TGCAGTGCTAGAGATCAAAGACAGGGCGGCGATACGCAGTATTTT CSARDQRQGGDTQYF
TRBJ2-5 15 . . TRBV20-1 TGCAGTGCTAGAGGCCGGCGGCAGGTCATGGAGACCCAGTACTTC CSARGRRQVMETQYF
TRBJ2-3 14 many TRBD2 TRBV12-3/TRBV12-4 TGTGCCAGCAGTTCGAGCGGGAGGGGAGATACGCAGTATTTT CASSSSGRGDTQYF
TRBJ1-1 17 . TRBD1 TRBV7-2 TGTGCCAGCAGCCCCAACCTAAAGGACAGGGTGAGCACTGAAGCTTTCTTT CASSPNLKDRVSTEAFF
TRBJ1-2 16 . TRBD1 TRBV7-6 TGTGCCAGCAGCCCTGAAAGGGACAGAGCTAACTATGGCTACACCTTC CASSPERDRANYGYTF
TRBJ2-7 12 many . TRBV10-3 TGTGCCATCAGTGAGTCCCGGGGGGAGCAGTACTTC CAISESRGEQYF
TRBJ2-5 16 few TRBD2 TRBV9 TGTGCCAGCAGCGGGGGGGACTACCTCGGTCTTGGGGCCCAGTACTTC CASSGGDYLGLGAQYF
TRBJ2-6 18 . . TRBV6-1 TGTGCCAGCAGTCAGCTCAGGGGTCCCGGGGCTGGGGCCAACGTCCTGACTTTC CASSQLRGPGAGANVLTF
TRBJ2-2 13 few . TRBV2 TGTGCCAGCAGAGGGGACATTTCAGGGGAGCTGTTTTTT CASRGDISGELFF
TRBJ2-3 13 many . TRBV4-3 TGCGCCAGCAGCCAAGACCCCTCAGATACGCAGTATTTT CASSQDPSDTQYF
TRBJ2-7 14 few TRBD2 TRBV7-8 TGTGCCAGCAGCTTCTTACTAGCGGGATACGAGCAGTACTTC CASSFLLAGYEQYF
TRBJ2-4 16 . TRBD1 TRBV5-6 TGTGCCAGCAGCTTTACAGGGGGCTTAGTCAAAAACATTCAGTACTTC CASSFTGGLVKNIQYF
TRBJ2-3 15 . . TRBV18 TGTGCCAGCTCACCACAGAAGGTGGGCACAGATACGCAGTATTTT CASSPQKVGTDTQYF
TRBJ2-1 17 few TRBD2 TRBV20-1 TGCAGTGCTAGAGGGTCGCGCGGGAGACAGAAGGGAAGTGAGCAGTTCTTC CSARGSRGRQKGSEQFF
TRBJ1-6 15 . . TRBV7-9 TGTGCCAGCAGCTTAGTTGCAGGGAGTAATTCACCCCTCCACTTT CASSLVAGSNSPLHF
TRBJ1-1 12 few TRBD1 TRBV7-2 TGTGCCAGCAGCCTCAGGGGGCGGTGGGCTTTCTTT CASSLRGRWAFF
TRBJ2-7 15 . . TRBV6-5 TGTGCCAGCAGTTACCAGCCGCTAGCCTGGTACGAGCAGTACTTC CASSYQPLAWYEQYF
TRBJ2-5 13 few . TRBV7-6 TGTGCCAGCAGCGAGGGCCCCCAAGAGACCCAGTACTTC CASSEGPQETQYF
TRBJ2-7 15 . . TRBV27 TGTGCCAGCACCTTATCAGCTGGAGGAGACTACGAGCAGTACTTC CASTLSAGGDYEQYF
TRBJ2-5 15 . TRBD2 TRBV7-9 TGTGCCAGCAGCCCTAGGACTAGCGGGAAAGAGACCCAGTACTTC CASSPRTSGKETQYF
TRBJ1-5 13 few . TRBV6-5 TGTGCCAGCAGAGAAGGGAGCAATCAGCCCCAGCATTTT CASREGSNQPQHF
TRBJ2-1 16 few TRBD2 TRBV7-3 TGTGCCAGCAGCCCCCTAGCGGCAGCCGCCTACAATGAGCAGTTCTTC CASSPLAAAAYNEQFF
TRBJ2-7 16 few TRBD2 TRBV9 TGTGCCAGCAGCGTAGGGCTAGCGGGGGACTCCTACGAGCAGTACTTC CASSVGLAGDSYEQYF
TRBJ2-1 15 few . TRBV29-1 TGCAGCGCCGAGCGGAGCGGTAGCTCCTACAATGAGCAGTTCTTC CSAERSGSSYNEQFF
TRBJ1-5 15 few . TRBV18 TGTGCCAGCTCACCCGATGCAGGGAGCAATCAGCCCCAGCATTTT CASSPDAGSNQPQHF
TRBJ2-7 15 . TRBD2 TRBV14 TGTGCCAGCAGCCAAGATGCTAGCGGGAGTTACGAGCAGTACTTC CASSQDASGSYEQYF
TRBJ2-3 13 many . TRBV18 TGTGCCAGTAGTCCCCGGGGCACAGATACGCAGTATTTT CASSPRGTDTQYF
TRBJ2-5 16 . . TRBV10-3 TGTGCCATCAGTGGAGTGTCGGGCAGGGTCGGAGAGACCCAGTACTTC CAISGVSGRVGETQYF
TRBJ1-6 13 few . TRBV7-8 TGTGCCAGCAGCCCGGGTGGCAATTCACCCCTCCACTTT CASSPGGNSPLHF
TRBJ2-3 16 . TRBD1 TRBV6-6 TGTGCCAGCAGTTATCCGGGCAGGGGGCGTGCAGATACGCAGTATTTT CASSYPGRGRADTQYF
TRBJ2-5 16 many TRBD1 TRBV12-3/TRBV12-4 TGTGCCAGCAGCCCGTATGGGACAGCTAGGAGGGAGACCCAGTACTTC CASSPYGTARRETQYF
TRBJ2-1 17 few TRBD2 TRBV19 TGTGCCAGTAGTATAGCCAGCGGGAGGGCCACACGCAATGAGCAGTTCTTC CASSIASGRATRNEQFF
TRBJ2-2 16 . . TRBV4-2 TGTGCCAGCAGCCAGAATAGCTGGAGTGAGACCGGGGAGCTGTTTTTT CASSQNSWSETGELFF
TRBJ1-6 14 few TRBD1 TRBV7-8 TGTGCCAGCAGCCGGGGACAGGGGAATTCACCCCTCCACTTT CASSRGQGNSPLHF
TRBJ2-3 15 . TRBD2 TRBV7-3 TGTGCCAGCAGCCGGGGGGGCGGCTCTACAGATACGCAGTATTTT CASSRGGGSTDTQYF
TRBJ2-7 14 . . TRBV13 TGTGCCAGCAGCTTAGCCCTGGGTCCCCACGAGCAGTACTTC CASSLALGPHEQYF
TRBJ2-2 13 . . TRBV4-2 TGTGCCAGCAGCCAAACGTCCACCGGGGAGCTGTTTTTT CASSQTSTGELFF
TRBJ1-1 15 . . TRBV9 TGTGCCAGCAGCGTAGGGGCGGGGGAGAACACTGAAGCTTTCTTT CASSVGAGENTEAFF
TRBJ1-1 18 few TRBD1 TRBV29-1 TGCAGCGTTGAAGATCTCATCTGGGACAGAAACTTGAACACTGAAGCTTTCTTT CSVEDLIWDRNLNTEAFF
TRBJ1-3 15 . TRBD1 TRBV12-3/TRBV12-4 TGTGCCAGCAGTCGTCAGGGGGGAGCTGGAAACACCATATATTTT CASSRQGGAGNTIYF
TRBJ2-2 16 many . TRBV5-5 TGTGCCAGCAGCGAACAGGGGGGGAGAACAATCGGGGAGCTGTTTTTT CASSEQGGRTIGELFF
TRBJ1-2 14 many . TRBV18 TGTGCCAGCTCACCTATGGCAGAGAACTATGGCTACACCTTC CASSPMAENYGYTF
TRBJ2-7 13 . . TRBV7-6 TGTGCCAGCAGCTTAAATGGCGCCTCCGAGCAGTACTTC CASSLNGASEQYF
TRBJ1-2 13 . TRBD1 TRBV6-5 TGTGCCAGCACCCGGCAGGGGGCGAGGGGCTACACCTTC CASTRQGARGYTF
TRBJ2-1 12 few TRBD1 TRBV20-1 TGCAGTGCCCCGACAGGGTACAATGAGCAGTTCTTC CSAPTGYNEQFF
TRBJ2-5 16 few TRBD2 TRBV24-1 TGTGCCACCAGCCCGGGACTAGCGGGAGTCCCAGAGACCCAGTACTTC CATSPGLAGVPETQYF
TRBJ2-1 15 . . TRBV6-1 TGTGCCAGCAGTGAACTCCCGAAGTCCTACAATGAGCAGTTCTTC CASSELPKSYNEQFF
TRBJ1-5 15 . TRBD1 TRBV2 TGTGCCAGCAGAGCTATACAGGGGGCGGGGCAGCCCCAGCATTTT CASRAIQGAGQPQHF
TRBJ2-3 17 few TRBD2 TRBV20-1 TGCAGTGCTATTGAAGGCGGGGGGGCCATTAGCACAGATACGCAGTATTTT CSAIEGGGAISTDTQYF
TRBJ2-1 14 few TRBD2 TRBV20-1 TGCAGTGCTAGATTTGGCGGGGGGGTCACTGAGCAGTTCTTC CSARFGGGVTEQFF
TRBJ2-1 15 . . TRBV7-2 TGTGCCAGCAGCTTAGGAGGGAGTCGTAACAATGAGCAGTTCTTC CASSLGGSRNNEQFF
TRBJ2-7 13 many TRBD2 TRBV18 TGTGCCAGCTCATACGGGACTAGCTACGAGCAGTACTTC CASSYGTSYEQYF
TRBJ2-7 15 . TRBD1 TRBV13 TGTGCCAGCAGCTTCGACAGGGGAAGAGCCTACGAGCAGTACTTC CASSFDRGRAYEQYF
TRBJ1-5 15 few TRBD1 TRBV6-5 TGTGCCACCCGAAGAACAGGGGGCGGAGATGGGCTCCAGCATTTT CATRRTGGGDGLQHF
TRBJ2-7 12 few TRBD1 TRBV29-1 TGCAGCGTTGCCCCTCCAGGGGGCGAGCAGTACTTC CSVAPPGGEQYF
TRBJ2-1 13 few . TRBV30 TGTGCCTGGAGTGTACTGAGGTCCAATGAGCAGTTCTTC CAWSVLRSNEQFF
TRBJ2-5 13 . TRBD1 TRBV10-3 TGTGCCATCAGCCCCGGGACAGCAGAGACCCAGTACTTC CAISPGTAETQYF
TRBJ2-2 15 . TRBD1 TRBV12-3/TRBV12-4 TGTGCCAGCAGTTACGGACAGGTGAACACCGGGGAGCTGTTTTTT CASSYGQVNTGELFF